This T cell receptor (beta chain) was documented in a study of glioma-infiltrating T cells after dendritic cell vaccination. Study overall: Autologous tumor lysate-pulsed dendritic cell vaccination was given between about 2003 and 2012.

V lost 11 bases and J lost 0, with 13 bases in between. CDR3 length: 14 amino acids. The germline CDR1 and CDR2 sequences are LNHDA and SQIVND (reference sequence). This clone came up a few times. Time point meaning: after dendritic cell vaccination, including at tumor progression/relapse. PBMC were collected before vaccination, two weeks after the third vaccination, and at progression. The immunoSEQ assay amplified TCRB CDR3 from up to roughly 2 ug DNA. Here immunoSEQ multiplex PCR was the method, and the copy in TCRdb shows in-frame clones only, minus some. The data contain roughly 60,000 clones, approximately 89% of them seen just once; the ten biggest clones take up under 14%.

V usage is TRBV19 and J usage is TRBJ1-4; D is perhaps TRBD1 (6 bases). The receptor was derived from a human donor with glioblastoma. This specimen consisted of blood, obtained after dendritic cell vaccination. The CDR3 DNA is TGTGCCGTCGGACAGACCGCAACTAATGAAAAACTGTTTTTT. Amino acid sequence: CAVGQTATNEKLFF.